The clone carrying this TCR beta chain was seen more than once but under ten times. No antigen is known for it. The data originate from a study of T cells in Graves' hyperthyroidism and ophthalmopathy. Clinical symptoms, serum thyroxine and TRAb, thyroid ultrasound and orbital computed tomography together formed the diagnostic basis. Amplified regions were TCR beta CDR3 sequences from RNA transcripts. Initially, a first-round RT-PCR of the TCR CDR3 employed the HTBI primer set. TCRdb re-derived calls from the multiplex PCR reads in MiXCR, one entry per CDR3 protein. The repertoire consists of hundreds of thousands of distinct CDR3 sequences, with around 19% occurring once and the leading ten covering 16%. Regarding the study as a whole: The blood repertoire included most of the expanded thyroid clonotypes above 0.001.

Sequenced: blood. This clonotype originated in a woman aged 50 to 65 with Graves' hyperthyroidism that later progressed to Graves' ophthalmopathy.

The CDR3 bases are TGCGCCAGCAGCGGGGGGACAGGCGTTAATGAAAAACTGTTTTTT. Translating gives CASSGGTGVNEKLFF. This chain links TRBV5-1 with TRBJ1-4, with 8 bases matching TRBD1. Germline trimming cut 4 bases from V and 4 bases from J; bases unmatched to any gene: 6. The length of the CDR3 is 15 residues. Germline lookup yields CDR1 SGHRS and CDR2 YFSETQ.